The rows below give T cell receptor beta chains drawn from one sample of a study of T cell responses to AZD1222 COVID-19 vaccine. Sequenced by immunoSEQ multiplex PCR; TCRdb stores in-frame clones only, minus some. The table lists 95,000 to 150,000 clones, almost 95% of them singletons. The source was peripheral blood, collected on day 0 of AZD1222 vaccination. Receptor source: an adult in good health. Both conserved end residues are part of each CDR3. The order of the fields is clone size, J gene, V gene, D gene, CDR3 protein, CDR3 DNA. A D gene is named only where the DNA matches it firmly. Where a row states a size, it is once, few, many or the class of an expanded clone; other rows omit it.

NA,TRBJ1-2,TRBV5-6,NA,CASSLFRAAGYTF,TGTGCCAGCAGCTTGTTTAGGGCGGCTGGCTACACCTTC
NA,TRBJ2-5,TRBV7-3,NA,CASSAPEETQYF,TGTGCCAGCAGCGCCCCGGAAGAGACCCAGTACTTC
NA,TRBJ2-1,TRBV18,TRBD2,CASSPPGGTYNEQFF,TGTGCCAGCTCACCGCCCGGGGGGACCTACAATGAGCAGTTCTTC
NA,TRBJ2-1,TRBV7-8,TRBD2,CASSRAGVSYNEQFF,TGTGCCAGCAGCCGAGCGGGAGTAAGTTACAATGAGCAGTTCTTC
NA,TRBJ1-2,TRBV7-9,TRBD1,CASSLADFRTGMGYGYTF,TGTGCCAGCAGCTTGGCTGACTTTAGGACAGGGATGGGCTATGGCTACACCTTC
NA,TRBJ1-2,TRBV11-3,NA,CASSLDTWGAGYTF,TGTGCCAGCAGCTTAGACACTTGGGGAGCCGGCTACACCTTC
NA,TRBJ1-2,TRBV7-9,NA,CASSGGTHGYTF,TGTGCCAGCAGCGGGGGGACCCATGGCTACACCTTC
NA,TRBJ1-2,TRBV3-1/TRBV3-2,TRBD1,CASSSTGGNYGYTF,TGTGCCAGCAGCTCGACAGGGGGGAACTATGGCTACACCTTC
NA,TRBJ1-3,TRBV5-4,NA,CASTDLGTGNTIYF,TGTGCCAGCACCGACCTGGGGACCGGAAACACCATATATTTT
once,TRBJ2-1,TRBV18,NA,CASSPPPTGSYNEQFF,TGTGCCAGCTCACCACCACCTACCGGGTCCTACAATGAGCAGTTCTTC
NA,TRBJ1-1,TRBV10-3,NA,CAIRDLGRHTEAFF,TGTGCCATCAGGGACTTAGGTAGGCACACTGAAGCTTTCTTT
NA,TRBJ1-5,TRBV21-1,NA,CASSKWQEGPNQPQHF,TGTGCCAGCAGCAAATGGCAGGAAGGTCCCAATCAGCCCCAGCATTTT
once,TRBJ2-1,TRBV5-1,TRBD2,CASSALAGGANEQFF,TGCGCCAGCAGCGCCCTAGCGGGAGGTGCCAATGAGCAGTTCTTC
once,TRBJ2-3,TRBV27,TRBD1,CASSFHGQGTDTQYF,TGTGCCAGCAGTTTCCACGGACAGGGAACAGATACGCAGTATTTT
few,TRBJ2-1,TRBV12-3/TRBV12-4,NA,CASSHSENEQFF,TGTGCCAGCAGTCATAGTGAGAATGAGCAGTTCTTC
NA,TRBJ2-7,TRBV3-1/TRBV3-2,NA,CASSPEGNEQYF,TGTGCCAGCAGCCCCGAGGGGAACGAGCAGTACTTC
NA,TRBJ1-1,TRBV19,TRBD1,CASRLYRGQTNTEAFF,TGTGCCAGTAGACTTTACAGGGGGCAGACGAACACTGAAGCTTTCTTT
NA,TRBJ2-1,TRBV6-5,TRBD2,CAIKRGGRDYNEQFF,TGTGCCATCAAACGGGGCGGGAGGGACTACAATGAGCAGTTCTTC
NA,TRBJ1-5,TRBV7-2,NA,CASSTLGGRDQPQHF,TGTGCCAGCAGCACCCTAGGGGGGCGGGATCAGCCCCAGCATTTT
NA,TRBJ1-6,TRBV6-5,NA,CASNEGFSSPLHF,TGTGCCAGCAACGAAGGGTTCAGCTCACCCCTCCACTTT
NA,TRBJ2-5,TRBV5-1,NA,CASSLNPDGGETQYF,TGCGCCAGCAGCTTGAACCCAGACGGTGGAGAGACCCAGTACTTC
NA,TRBJ2-2,TRBV6-2/TRBV6-3,TRBD2,CASSWGLAGVGPGELFF,TGTGCCAGCAGTTGGGGACTAGCGGGAGTTGGCCCCGGGGAGCTGTTTTTT
NA,TRBJ2-1,TRBV6-2/TRBV6-3,TRBD2,CASSYPALAGRTLAYNEQFF,TGTGCCAGCAGTTACCCCGCACTAGCGGGAAGGACCCTCGCTTACAATGAGCAGTTCTTC
NA,TRBJ1-2,TRBV7-6,NA,CASSLLAGQGGYGYTF,TGTGCCAGCAGCCTCTTAGCGGGGCAGGGAGGCTATGGCTACACCTTC
NA,TRBJ1-2,TRBV15,TRBD1,CATSATGWGYTF,TGTGCCACCAGCGCGACAGGGTGGGGCTACACCTTC
NA,TRBJ1-4,TRBV4-1,NA,CASSQNNEKLFF,TGCGCCAGCAGCCAGAATAATGAAAAACTGTTTTTT
NA,TRBJ2-5,TRBV3-1/TRBV3-2,NA,CASSQDLVRSGTQYF,TGTGCCAGCAGCCAAGATCTAGTCAGGTCGGGGACCCAGTACTTC
NA,TRBJ1-1,TRBV2,TRBD1,CASTATGFNTEAFF,TGTGCCAGCACAGCGACAGGGTTCAACACTGAAGCTTTCTTT